This T cell receptor (beta chain) was recorded in a study of blood T cell repertoires in COVID-19. Study-wide background: PBMCs, B-cell-depleted T cells, or T cells provided the cDNA or gDNA that made up the material.

In the authors' methods: Reference gene primer amplification yielded estimated nucleated cell counts. Produced via immunoSEQ multiplex PCR; TCRdb's table is partial and in-frame only. The D gene and trimming were derived from the DNA, and the V and J assignments and clone size from that table. This repertoire shows roughly 300,000 clones, 80% to 95% found once; its top ten account for 6.5% to 8%. With 2 bases clipped from V and 5 bases from J, the junction kept 5 bases outside the gene matches. This CDR3 has 14 residues. Germline V gives CDR1 KGHSH, CDR2 LQKENI. The sequenced material came from peripheral blood. The source is a woman in her twenties or thirties with COVID-19, enrolled during active disease. The V call is TRBV18, the J call TRBJ2-5; 7 bases line up with TRBD2. CDR3 residues: CASSPGLEAETQYF. The CDR3 coding sequence is TGTGCCAGCTCACCAGGACTAGAGGCGGAGACCCAGTACTTC.